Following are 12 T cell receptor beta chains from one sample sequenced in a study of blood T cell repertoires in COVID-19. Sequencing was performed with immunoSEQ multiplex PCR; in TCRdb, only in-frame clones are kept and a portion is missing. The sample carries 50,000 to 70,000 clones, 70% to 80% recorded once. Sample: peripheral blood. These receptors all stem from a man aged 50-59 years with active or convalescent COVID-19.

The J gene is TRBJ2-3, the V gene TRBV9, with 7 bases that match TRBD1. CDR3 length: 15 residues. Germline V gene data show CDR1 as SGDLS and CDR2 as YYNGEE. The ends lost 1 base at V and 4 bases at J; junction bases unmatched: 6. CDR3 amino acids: CASSVSQGGADTQYF. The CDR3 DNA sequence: TGTGCCAGCAGCGTAAGCCAAGGGGGCGCAGATACGCAGTATTTT.

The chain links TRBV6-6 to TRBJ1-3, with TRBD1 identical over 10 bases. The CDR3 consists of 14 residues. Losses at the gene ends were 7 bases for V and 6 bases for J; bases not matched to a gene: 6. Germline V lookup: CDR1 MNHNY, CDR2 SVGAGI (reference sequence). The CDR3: CASTLTGGLNTIYF. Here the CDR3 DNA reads TGTGCCAGCACCTTGACAGGGGGCTTAAACACCATATATTTT.

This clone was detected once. The CDR3 bases are TGCGCCAGCAGCAAGGGACAGGGGGCGGCTTCAAACTATGGCTACACCTTC. It encodes CASSKGQGAASNYGYTF. The rearrangement joins TRBV4-1 to TRBJ1-2, with 12 bases fitting TRBD1. Germline V CDR1 and CDR2: MGHRA, YSYEKL. The CDR3 is 17 amino acids. Trimming at V came to 5 bases and at J to 2 bases, leaving 9 bases not matched to a gene.

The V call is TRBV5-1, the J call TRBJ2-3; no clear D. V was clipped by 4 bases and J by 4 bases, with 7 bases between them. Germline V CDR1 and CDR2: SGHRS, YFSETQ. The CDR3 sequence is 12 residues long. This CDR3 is CASSPPADTQYF. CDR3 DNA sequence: TGCGCCAGCAGCCCCCCAGCAGATACGCAGTATTTT.

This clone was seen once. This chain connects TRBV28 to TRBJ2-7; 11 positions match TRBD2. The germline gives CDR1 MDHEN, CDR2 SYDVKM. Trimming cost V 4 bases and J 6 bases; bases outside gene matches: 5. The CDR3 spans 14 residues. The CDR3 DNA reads TGTGCCAGCAGTTCGTTTAGCGGGGGGGCCGAGCAGTACTTC. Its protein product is CASSSFSGGAEQYF.

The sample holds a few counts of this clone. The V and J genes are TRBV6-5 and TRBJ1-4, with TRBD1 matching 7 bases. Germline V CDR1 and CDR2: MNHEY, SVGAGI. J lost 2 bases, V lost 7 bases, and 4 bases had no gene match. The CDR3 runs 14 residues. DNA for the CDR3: TGTGCCAGCAAACCGACAGGGACTAATGAAAAACTGTTTTTT. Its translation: CASKPTGTNEKLFF.

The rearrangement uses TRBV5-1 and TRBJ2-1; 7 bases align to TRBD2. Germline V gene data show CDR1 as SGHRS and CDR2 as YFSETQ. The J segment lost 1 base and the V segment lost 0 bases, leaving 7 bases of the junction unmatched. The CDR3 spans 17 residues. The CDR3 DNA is TGCGCCAGCAGCTTGGGGTTCGTCGGGGGGTCCTACAATGAGCAGTTCTTC. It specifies CASSLGFVGGSYNEQFF. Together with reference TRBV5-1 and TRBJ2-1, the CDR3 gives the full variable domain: KAGVTQTPRYLIKTRGQQVTLSCSPISGHRSVSWYQQTPGQGLQFLFEYFSETQRNKGNFPGRFSGRQFSNSRSEMNVSTLELGDSALYLCASSLGFVGGSYNEQFFGPGTRLTVL.

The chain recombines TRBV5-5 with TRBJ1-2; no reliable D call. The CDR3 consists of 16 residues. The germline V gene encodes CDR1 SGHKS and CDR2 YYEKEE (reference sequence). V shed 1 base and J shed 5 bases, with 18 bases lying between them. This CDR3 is CASSLLREQKDYGYTF. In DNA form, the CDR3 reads TGTGCCAGCAGCTTGTTGAGGGAGCAGAAAGATTATGGCTACACCTTC.

CDR3 loop: CASSGRVSVHEQFF. The CDR3 nucleotides read TGTGCCAGCAGTGGAAGGGTTAGCGTCCATGAGCAGTTCTTC. V is TRBV25-1 and J is TRBJ2-1; tentative D call: TRBD2 (5 bases). Germline V gene data show CDR1 as MGHDK and CDR2 as SYGVNS. The CDR3 is 14 residues long. V lost 4 bases and J 8 bases, leaving 15 bases between the germline ends.

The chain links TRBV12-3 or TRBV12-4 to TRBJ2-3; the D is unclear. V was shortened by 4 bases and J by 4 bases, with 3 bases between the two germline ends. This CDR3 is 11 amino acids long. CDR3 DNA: TGTGCCAGCAGTTCTGCAGATACGCAGTATTTT. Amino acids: CASSSADTQYF.

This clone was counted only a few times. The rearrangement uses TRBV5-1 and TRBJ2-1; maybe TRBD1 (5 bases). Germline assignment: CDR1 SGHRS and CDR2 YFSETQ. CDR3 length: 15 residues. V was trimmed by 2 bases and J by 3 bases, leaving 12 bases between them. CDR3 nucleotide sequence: TGCGCCAGCAGCTTTGGGGCCGGTGGCTACAATGAGCAGTTCTTC. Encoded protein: CASSFGAGGYNEQFF.

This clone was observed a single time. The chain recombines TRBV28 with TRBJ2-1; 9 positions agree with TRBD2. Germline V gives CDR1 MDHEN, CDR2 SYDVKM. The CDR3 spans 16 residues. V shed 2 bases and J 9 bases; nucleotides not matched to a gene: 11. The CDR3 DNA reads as TGTGCCAGCAGTTTAGCGTCCCTTAGCGGGAGAGCTGAGCAGTTCTTC. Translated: CASSLASLSGRAEQFF.